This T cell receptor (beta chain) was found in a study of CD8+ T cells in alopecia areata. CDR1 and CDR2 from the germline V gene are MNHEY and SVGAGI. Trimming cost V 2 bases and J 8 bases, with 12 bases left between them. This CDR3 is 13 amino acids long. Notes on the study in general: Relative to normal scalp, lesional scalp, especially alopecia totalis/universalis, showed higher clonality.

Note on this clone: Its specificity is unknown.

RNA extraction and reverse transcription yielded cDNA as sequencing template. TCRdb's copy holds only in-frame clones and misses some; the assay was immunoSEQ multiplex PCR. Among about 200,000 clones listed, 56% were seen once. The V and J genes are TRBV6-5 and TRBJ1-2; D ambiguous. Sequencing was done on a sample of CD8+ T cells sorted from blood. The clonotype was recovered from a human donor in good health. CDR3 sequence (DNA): TGTGCCAGCAGTTACAGGGTTAGGGAAGGCTACACCTTC. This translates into CASSYRVREGYTF.